Below are 19 T cell receptor beta chains sequenced from a single sample in a study of cytomegalovirus exposure and HLA in healthy donors. Vbeta (60) and Jbeta (13) primers were used in the PCR. Produced via immunoSEQ multiplex PCR; TCRdb's table is partial and in-frame only. The table for this sample gives 130,000 or so clones. Material: PBMCs. The receptors here all came from a woman under 30 in good health and CMV-seronegative.

The V call is TRBV6-5, the J call TRBJ1-3; the match to TRBD1 covers 7 bases. The CDR3 spans 16 residues. The germline V gene encodes CDR1 MNHEY and CDR2 SVGAGI. J lost 3 bases, V lost 4 bases, and 9 bases had no gene match. In DNA, the CDR3 is TGTGCCAGCAGTTCTCGACAGGGAGGTCATGGAAACACCATATATTTT. Amino acid sequence: CASSSRQGGHGNTIYF.

The V gene is TRBV7-9, the J gene TRBJ2-3, with TRBD2 matching 11 bases. This CDR3 has 17 residues. J gave up 4 bases and V 4 bases, and 10 bases lay outside the gene matches. The germline V gene has CDR1 SEHNR and CDR2 FQNEAQ (reference sequence). The CDR3 region has the DNA TGTGCCAGCAGCTCACTAGCGGGAGTTGGGGGCCCAGATACGCAGTATTTT. It is translated as CASSSLAGVGGPDTQYF.

The genes are TRBV7-2 and TRBJ2-3; 12 bases agree with TRBD2. This CDR3 has 17 amino acids. The V gene end was trimmed by 0 bases and the J gene end by 3 bases; junction bases not matched to a gene: 4. Germline V gene lookup returns CDR1 SGHTA and CDR2 FQGNSA. CDR3 nucleotide sequence: TGTGCCAGCAGCTTAGCACTAGCGGGAGGCGGGACAGATACGCAGTATTTT. It translates to CASSLALAGGGTDTQYF.

The chain uses TRBV28 and TRBJ2-7, with D uncertain. CDR3 length: 13 residues. Germline V gives CDR1 MDHEN, CDR2 SYDVKM. Trimming removed 3 bases at V and 2 bases at J, with 8 bases between. CDR3 protein: CASSFGLTYEQYV. Here the CDR3 DNA reads TGTGCCAGCAGTTTTGGGCTTACCTACGAGCAGTACGTC.

The chain uses TRBV6-6 and TRBJ2-2; TRBD2 agrees at 12 bases. V gave up 0 bases and J gave up 7 bases; unmatched junction bases: 3. The CDR3 is 16 amino acids. Germline V lookup: CDR1 MNHNY, CDR2 SVGAGI (reference sequence). The CDR3 region is CASSYSLAGGGGELFF. The CDR3 region has the DNA TGTGCCAGCAGTTACTCTCTAGCGGGAGGGGGCGGGGAGCTGTTTTTT.

The V call is TRBV30, the J call TRBJ2-2; 7 nucleotides match TRBD1. CDR3 size: 15 residues. The ends lost 2 bases at V and 4 bases at J; junction bases unmatched: 7. Germline V CDR1 and CDR2: GTSNPN, SVGIG (reference sequence). Written as DNA, the CDR3 is TGTGCCTGGAGTACAGGGGCGTCGGGCACCGGGGAGCTGTTTTTT. Its protein product is CAWSTGASGTGELFF.

This chain joins TRBV2 and TRBJ2-1; D is undetermined. With 3 bases removed from V and 0 bases from J, the gap between germline ends came to 12 bases. The CDR3 is 16 residues long. Germline CDR1 SNHLY, CDR2 FYNNEI. DNA for the CDR3: TGTGCCAGCAGTGAGACTTTTTTGAGCTCCTACAATGAGCAGTTCTTC. Residues: CASSETFLSSYNEQFF.

The chain uses TRBV6-1 and TRBJ2-1, with 15 bases lining up with TRBD2. CDR1 and CDR2 from the germline V gene are MNHNS and SASEGT. The V segment lost 2 bases and the J segment 10 bases; nucleotides outside the gene matches: 12. The CDR3 length is 18 residues. The CDR3 loop reads CASSEYPGLAGGREEQFF. The CDR3 DNA is TGTGCCAGCAGTGAATATCCCGGACTAGCGGGGGGGAGGGAGGAGCAGTTCTTC.

The genes are TRBV5-1 and TRBJ2-2; D unresolved. There are 16 residues in the CDR3. From germline, CDR1 is SGHRS and CDR2 YFSETQ. Trimming removed 2 bases from V and 3 bases from J, with 14 bases in between. CDR3: CASSFAPVSDTGELFF. The CDR3 DNA sequence: TGCGCCAGCAGCTTTGCCCCGGTCAGCGACACCGGGGAGCTGTTTTTT.

The gene calls are TRBV4-2 and TRBJ1-1; D is perhaps TRBD1 (6 bases). Trimming left V 0 bases short and J 3 bases short, with 20 bases between. The CDR3 covers 18 residues. The germline gives CDR1 LGHNA, CDR2 YNFKEQ. The CDR3: CASSQDRTDRQEDTEAFF. In DNA, the CDR3 is TGTGCCAGCAGCCAAGATCGCACAGACAGGCAGGAGGACACTGAAGCTTTCTTT.

This sequence joins TRBV7-3 and TRBJ2-2; weak D call: TRBD1 (6 bases). Germline V gene lookup returns CDR1 SGHTA and CDR2 FQGTGA. Trimming cost V 4 bases and J 6 bases, with 12 bases left between them. This CDR3 spans 14 amino acids. The chain's CDR3 is CASSSFGQSGELFF. The DNA for the CDR3 is TGTGCCAGCAGCTCCTTCGGACAGTCCGGGGAGCTGTTTTTT.

The V gene is TRBV14, the J gene TRBJ2-1, with TRBD2 identical over 10 bases. The CDR3 totals 15 residues. CDR1 SGHDN and CDR2 FVKESK come from the germline V gene. The V segment lost 0 bases and the J segment 9 bases; nucleotides outside the gene matches: 5. Written as DNA, the CDR3 is TGTGCCAGCAGCCAAGAGCTAGCGGGAGTTGGTGAGCAGTTCTTC. Encoded protein: CASSQELAGVGEQFF. The complete variable domain, with remaining parts taken from reference TRBV14 and TRBJ2-1, reads EAGVTQFPSHSVIEKGQTVTLRCDPISGHDNLYWYRRVMGKEIKFLLHFVKESKQDESGMPNNRFLAERTGGTYSTLKVQPAELEDSGVYFCASSQELAGVGEQFFGPGTRLTVL.

The V call is TRBV9, the J call TRBJ1-6; D unclear. CDR3 length equals 15 residues. Germline values: CDR1 SGDLS, CDR2 YYNGEE. V shed 0 bases and J shed 10 bases, with 14 bases lying between them. As DNA, the CDR3 is TGTGCCAGCAGCGTAGACCGGGTTAGGCGATCACCCCTCCACTTT. This sequence encodes CASSVDRVRRSPLHF.

This chain joins TRBV6-5 and TRBJ2-5; D possibly corresponds to TRBD1 (5 bases). The J call may be faulty, since TRBJ2-7 better matches the DNA end. CDR3 size: 15 residues. Germline-derived CDR1 and CDR2 are MNHEY and SVGAGI. CDR3 protein: CASRRNRQTGNEQYF. The CDR3 DNA sequence: TGTGCCAGCAGACGCAACAGGCAAACTGGCAACGAGCAGTACTTC.

The CDR3 loop reads CASSPRTAQAYEQYF. The DNA for the CDR3 is TGTGCCAGTAGTCCCCGGACCGCACAGGCCTACGAGCAGTACTTC. The chain recombines TRBV19 with TRBJ2-7, with D tentatively TRBD1 (5 bases). CDR3 length equals 15 residues. Between the trimmed V and J ends, which lost 5 bases and 2 bases, there was a span of 16 bases. The germline gives CDR1 LNHDA, CDR2 SQIVND (reference sequence).

In regard to this clone: A junction end diverges from the germline sequence, so it may reflect a read error. This sample also contains other DNA sequences that code for the same CDR3. The V call is TRBV5-6, the J call TRBJ1-4; 7 bases are shared with TRBD1. Germline V CDR1 and CDR2: SGHDT, YYEEEE. The CDR3 is 14 residues long. The CDR3 region is CASSATGEGEKLFF. In DNA form, the CDR3 reads TGTGCCAGCAGCGCCACAGGGGAAGGCGAAAAACTGTTCTTT.

The rearrangement uses TRBV29-1 and TRBJ2-1; weak D call: TRBD1 (6 bases). V was clipped by 2 bases and J by 9 bases, with 20 bases between them. CDR1 and CDR2 from the germline V gene are SQVTM and ANQGSEA. The CDR3 has 15 amino acids. CDR3 bases: TGCAGCGTTGAACCGGCAGGGGACCAAACGGGTGAGCAGTTCTTC. Translating gives CSVEPAGDQTGEQFF.

V and J are TRBV29-1 and TRBJ2-1; possibly TRBD1 for D (5 bases). Germline CDR1 reads SQVTM; CDR2 reads ANQGSEA. Trimming pared 2 bases from V and 10 bases from J, leaving 9 bases between. The CDR3 has 11 amino acids. Here the CDR3 reads CSVERGAEQFF. In DNA form, the CDR3 reads TGCAGCGTTGAAAGGGGTGCAGAGCAGTTCTTC.

This sequence joins TRBV18 and TRBJ2-3; 14 bases match TRBD2. This CDR3 contains 17 residues. V was pared by 0 bases and J by 1 base, with 0 bases of the junction left unmatched. CDR1 KGHSH and CDR2 LQKENI come from the germline V gene. The CDR3 reads CASSPPGLAGGTDTQYF. The CDR3 DNA reads TGTGCCAGCTCACCACCGGGACTAGCGGGAGGCACAGATACGCAGTATTTT.